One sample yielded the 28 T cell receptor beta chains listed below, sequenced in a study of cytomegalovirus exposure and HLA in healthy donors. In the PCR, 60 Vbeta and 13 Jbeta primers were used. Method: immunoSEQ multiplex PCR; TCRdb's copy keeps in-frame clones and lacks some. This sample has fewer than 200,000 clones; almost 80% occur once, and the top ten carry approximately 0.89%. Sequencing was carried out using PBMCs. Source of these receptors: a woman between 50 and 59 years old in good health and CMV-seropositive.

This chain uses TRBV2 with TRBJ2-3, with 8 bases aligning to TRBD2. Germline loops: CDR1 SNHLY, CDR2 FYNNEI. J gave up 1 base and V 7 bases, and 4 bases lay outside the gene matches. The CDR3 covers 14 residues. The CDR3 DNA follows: TGTGCCAGCATCCGGGGGGGCCGCACAGATACGCAGTATTTT. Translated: CASIRGGRTDTQYF.

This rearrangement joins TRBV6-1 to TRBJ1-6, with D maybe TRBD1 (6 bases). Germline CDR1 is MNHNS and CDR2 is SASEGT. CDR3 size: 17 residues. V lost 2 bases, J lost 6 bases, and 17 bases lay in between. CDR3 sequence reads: CASSENSGVRGNSPLHF. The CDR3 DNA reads TGTGCCAGCAGTGAAAACTCCGGGGTCAGGGGTAATTCACCCCTCCACTTT.

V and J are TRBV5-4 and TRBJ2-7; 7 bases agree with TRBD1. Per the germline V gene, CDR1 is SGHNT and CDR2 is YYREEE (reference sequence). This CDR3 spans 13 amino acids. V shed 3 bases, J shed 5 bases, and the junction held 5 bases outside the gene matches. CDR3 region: CASSSTGLDEQYF. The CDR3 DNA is TGTGCCAGCAGCTCGACAGGGCTTGACGAGCAGTACTTC.

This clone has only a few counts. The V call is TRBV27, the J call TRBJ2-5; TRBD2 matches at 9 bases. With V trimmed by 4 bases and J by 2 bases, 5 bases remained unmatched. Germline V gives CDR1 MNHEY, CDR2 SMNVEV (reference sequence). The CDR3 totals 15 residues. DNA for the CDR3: TGTGCCAGCAGTTATAAGCGGGGGGTTCAAGAGACCCAGTACTTC. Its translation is CASSYKRGVQETQYF.

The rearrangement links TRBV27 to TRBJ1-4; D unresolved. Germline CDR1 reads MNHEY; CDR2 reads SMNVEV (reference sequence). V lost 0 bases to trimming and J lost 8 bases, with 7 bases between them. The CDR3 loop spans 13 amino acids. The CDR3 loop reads CASSLSLREKLFF. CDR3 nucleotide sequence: TGTGCCAGCAGTTTATCTCTGAGGGAAAAACTGTTTTTT.

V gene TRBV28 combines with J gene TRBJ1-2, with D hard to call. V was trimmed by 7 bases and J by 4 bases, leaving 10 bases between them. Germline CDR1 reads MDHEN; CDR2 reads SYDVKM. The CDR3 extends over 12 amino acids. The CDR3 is CASTSSFYGYTF. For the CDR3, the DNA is TGTGCCAGCACCTCCTCCTTCTATGGCTACACCTTC.

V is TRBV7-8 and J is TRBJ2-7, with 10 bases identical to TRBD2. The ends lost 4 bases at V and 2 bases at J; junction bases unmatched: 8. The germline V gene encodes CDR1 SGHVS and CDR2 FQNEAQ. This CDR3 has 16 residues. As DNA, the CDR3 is TGTGCCAGCAGCTCCCGGCCTAGCGGGAGTCCCTACGAGCAGTACTTC. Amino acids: CASSSRPSGSPYEQYF.

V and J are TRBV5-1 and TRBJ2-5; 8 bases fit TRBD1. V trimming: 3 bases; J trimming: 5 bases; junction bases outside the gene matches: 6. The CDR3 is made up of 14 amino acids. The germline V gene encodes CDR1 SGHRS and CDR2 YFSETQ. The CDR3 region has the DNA TGCGCCAGCAGCTACAACGGACAGGGTGAGACCCAGTACTTC. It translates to CASSYNGQGETQYF.

In DNA form, the CDR3 reads TGTGCCAGCAGCTTGGGACAGGGGGAGGATCAGCCCCAGCATTTT. As protein: CASSLGQGEDQPQHF. The chain recombines TRBV5-8 with TRBJ1-5; TRBD1 agrees at 9 bases. This CDR3 spans 15 amino acids. J gave up 5 bases and V 0 bases, and 3 bases lay outside the gene matches. Germline V gives CDR1 SGHTS, CDR2 YDEGEE.

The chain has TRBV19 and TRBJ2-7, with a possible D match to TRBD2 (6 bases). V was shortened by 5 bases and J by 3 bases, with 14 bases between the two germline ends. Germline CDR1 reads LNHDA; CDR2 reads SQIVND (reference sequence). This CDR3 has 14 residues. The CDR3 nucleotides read TGTGCCAGTAGTGCCAGCGGGTGGGACTACGAGCAGTACTTC. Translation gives CASSASGWDYEQYF.

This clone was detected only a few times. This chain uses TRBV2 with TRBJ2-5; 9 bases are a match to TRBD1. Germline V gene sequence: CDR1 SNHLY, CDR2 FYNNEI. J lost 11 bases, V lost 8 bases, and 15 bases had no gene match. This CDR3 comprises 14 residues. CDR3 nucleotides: TGTGCCAGCCTGTTGGGGACAGGGTTTCGGGAGCAGTACTTC. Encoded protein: CASLLGTGFREQYF.

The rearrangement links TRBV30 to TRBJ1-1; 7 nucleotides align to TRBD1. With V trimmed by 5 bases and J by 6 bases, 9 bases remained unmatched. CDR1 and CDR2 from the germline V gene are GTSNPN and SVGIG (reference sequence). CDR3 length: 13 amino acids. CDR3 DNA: TGTGCCTGGGCTAGACAGGGCGTCCCTGAAGCTTTCTTT. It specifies CAWARQGVPEAFF.

The DNA of the CDR3 is TGTGCCAGCAGTTCCCGCCGGGGGGGGTACGAGCAGTACTTC. Protein product: CASSSRRGGYEQYF. This rearrangement joins TRBV27 to TRBJ2-7; 8 bases agree with TRBD2. Trimming cost V 4 bases and J 4 bases; bases outside gene matches: 6. Per the germline V gene, CDR1 is MNHEY and CDR2 is SMNVEV (reference sequence). The length of the CDR3 is 14 residues.

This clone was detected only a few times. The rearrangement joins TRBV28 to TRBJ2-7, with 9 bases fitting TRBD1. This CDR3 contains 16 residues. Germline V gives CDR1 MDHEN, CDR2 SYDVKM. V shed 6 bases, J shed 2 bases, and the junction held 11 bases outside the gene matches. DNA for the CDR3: TGTGCCAGCAGAGTGGCTGGAGGACAGGGGACCTACGAGCAGTACTTC. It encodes CASRVAGGQGTYEQYF.

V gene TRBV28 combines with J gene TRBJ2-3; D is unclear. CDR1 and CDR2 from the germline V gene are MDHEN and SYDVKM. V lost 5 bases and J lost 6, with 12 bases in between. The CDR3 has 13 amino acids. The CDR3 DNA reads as TGTGCCAGCAGTAACCCCCACGCGGATACGCAGTATTTT. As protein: CASSNPHADTQYF.

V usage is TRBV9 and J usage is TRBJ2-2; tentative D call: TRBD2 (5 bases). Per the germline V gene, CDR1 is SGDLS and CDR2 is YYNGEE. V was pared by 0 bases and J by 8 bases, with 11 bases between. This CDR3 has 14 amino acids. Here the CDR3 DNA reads TGTGCCAGCAGCGTAGCTCCAGGAGGTGGGGAGCTGTTTTTT. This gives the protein CASSVAPGGGELFF.

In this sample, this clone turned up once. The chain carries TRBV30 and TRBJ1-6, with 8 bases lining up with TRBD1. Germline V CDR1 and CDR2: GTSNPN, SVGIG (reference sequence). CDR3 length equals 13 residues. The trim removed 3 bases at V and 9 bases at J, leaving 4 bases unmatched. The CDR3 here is CAWSKGQASPLHF. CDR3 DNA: TGTGCCTGGAGCAAGGGACAGGCTTCACCCCTCCACTTT.

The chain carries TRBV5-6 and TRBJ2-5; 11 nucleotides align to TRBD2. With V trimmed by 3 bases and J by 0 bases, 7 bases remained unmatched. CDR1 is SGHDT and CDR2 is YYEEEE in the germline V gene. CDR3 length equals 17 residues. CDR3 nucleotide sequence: TGTGCCAGCAGCTGGGCCCTAGCGGGGGGCCACCAAGAGACCCAGTACTTC. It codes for CASSWALAGGHQETQYF.

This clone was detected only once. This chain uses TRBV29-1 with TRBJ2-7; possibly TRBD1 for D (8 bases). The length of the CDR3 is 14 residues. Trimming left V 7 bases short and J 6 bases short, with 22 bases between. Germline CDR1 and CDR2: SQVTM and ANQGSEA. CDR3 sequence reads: CSAQHRGGSGEQYF. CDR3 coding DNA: TGCAGCGCCCAACACAGGGGGGGTTCGGGCGAGCAGTACTTC.

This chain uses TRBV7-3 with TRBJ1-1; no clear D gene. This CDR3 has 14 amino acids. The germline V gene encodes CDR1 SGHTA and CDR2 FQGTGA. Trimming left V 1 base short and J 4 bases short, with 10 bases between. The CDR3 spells CASSLNPGSTEAFF. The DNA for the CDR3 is TGTGCCAGCAGCTTAAATCCGGGGTCCACTGAAGCTTTCTTT.

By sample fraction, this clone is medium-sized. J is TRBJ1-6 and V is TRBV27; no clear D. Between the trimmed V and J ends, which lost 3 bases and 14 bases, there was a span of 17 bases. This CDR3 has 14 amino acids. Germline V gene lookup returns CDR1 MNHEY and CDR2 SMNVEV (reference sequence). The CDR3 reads CASSFFFEDLTLHF. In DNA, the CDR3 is TGTGCCAGCAGTTTTTTTTTCGAGGATTTGACCCTCCACTTT.

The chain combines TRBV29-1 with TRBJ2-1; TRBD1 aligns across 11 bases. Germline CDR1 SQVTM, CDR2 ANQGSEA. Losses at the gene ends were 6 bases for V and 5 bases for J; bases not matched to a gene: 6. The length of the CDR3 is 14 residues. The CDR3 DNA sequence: TGCAGCGTCGGACAGGGGGCCCGTCACAATGAGCAGTTCTTC. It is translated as CSVGQGARHNEQFF.

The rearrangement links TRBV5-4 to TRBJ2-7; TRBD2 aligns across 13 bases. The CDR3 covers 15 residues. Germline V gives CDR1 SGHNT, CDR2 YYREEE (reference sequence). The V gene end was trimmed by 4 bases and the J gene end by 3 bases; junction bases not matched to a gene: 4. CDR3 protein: CASSPGTSGNYEQYF. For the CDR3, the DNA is TGTGCCAGCAGCCCAGGGACTAGCGGGAACTACGAGCAGTACTTC.

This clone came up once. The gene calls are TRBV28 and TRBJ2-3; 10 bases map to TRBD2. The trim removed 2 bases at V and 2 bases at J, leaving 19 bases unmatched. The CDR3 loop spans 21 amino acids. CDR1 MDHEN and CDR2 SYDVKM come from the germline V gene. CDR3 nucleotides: TGTGCCAGCAGTTTAAGAAGCGGGAGGGCCCAGGAATTCGGTTTCACAGATACGCAGTATTTT. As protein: CASSLRSGRAQEFGFTDTQYF.

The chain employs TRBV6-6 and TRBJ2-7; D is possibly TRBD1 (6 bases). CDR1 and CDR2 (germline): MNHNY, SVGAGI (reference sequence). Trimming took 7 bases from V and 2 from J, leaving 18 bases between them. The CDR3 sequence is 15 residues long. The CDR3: CASTPRQGSAYEQYF. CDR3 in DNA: TGTGCCAGCACCCCCCGCCAGGGGTCGGCCTACGAGCAGTACTTC.

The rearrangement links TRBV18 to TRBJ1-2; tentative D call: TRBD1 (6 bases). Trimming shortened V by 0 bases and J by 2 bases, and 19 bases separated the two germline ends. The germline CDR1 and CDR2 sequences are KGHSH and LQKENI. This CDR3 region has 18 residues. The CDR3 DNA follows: TGTGCCAGCTCACCACCCGACAGGAGCCTTCCGTCAAACTATGGCTACACCTTC. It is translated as CASSPPDRSLPSNYGYTF.

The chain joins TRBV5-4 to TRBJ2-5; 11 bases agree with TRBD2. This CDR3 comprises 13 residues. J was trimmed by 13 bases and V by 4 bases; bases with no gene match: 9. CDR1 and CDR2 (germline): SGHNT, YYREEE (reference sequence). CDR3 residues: CASSQTSGSRGYF. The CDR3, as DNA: TGTGCCAGCAGCCAAACTAGCGGGAGTCGTGGGTACTTC.

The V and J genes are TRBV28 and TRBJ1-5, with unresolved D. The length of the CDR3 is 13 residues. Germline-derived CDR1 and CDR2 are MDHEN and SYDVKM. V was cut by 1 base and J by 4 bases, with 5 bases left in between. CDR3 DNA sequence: TGTGCCAGCAGTTTATCGGGGAATCAGCCCCAGCATTTT. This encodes CASSLSGNQPQHF. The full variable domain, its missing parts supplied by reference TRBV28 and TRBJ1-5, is DVKVTQSSRYLVKRTGEKVFLECVQDMDHENMFWYRQDPGLGLRLIYFSYDVKMKEKGDIPEGYSVSREKKERFSLILESASTNQTSMYLCASSLSGNQPQHFGDGTRLSIL.